This TCR beta chain comes out of a study of T cell responses to AZD1222 COVID-19 vaccine. Study findings and constraints: At 160-218 and 743-854, vaccine-associated CD4 TCRs were dominant, and they spanned spike. Only after the peak T cell response were repertoires sampled. Two AZD1222 doses significantly raised spike-specific TCR breadth and depth over controls. Within unmutated variant regions lay the reported targets of nearly half of spike-specific TCRs.

The repertoire was sequenced with immunoSEQ multiplex PCR; TCRdb's copy has only in-frame clones and lacks some. The data show some 130,000 clones, around 90% seen once. Regarding this clone: Its antigen remains unknown.

V gave up 1 base and J gave up 5 bases, with 11 bases separating them. The germline gives CDR1 LNHNV, CDR2 YYDKDF (reference sequence). CDR3 length: 14 amino acids. This receptor was taken from an adult in good health. Source: peripheral blood, taken on day 0 of AZD1222 vaccination. The rearrangement uses TRBV15 and TRBJ2-5; D might be TRBD1 (5 bases). In DNA form, the CDR3 reads TGTGCCACCAGCAGAGGTAGGGGCGAGGAGACCCAGTACTTC. Residues: CATSRGRGEETQYF.